A single sample gave rise to the 25 T cell receptor beta chains below, sequenced in a study of cytomegalovirus exposure and HLA in healthy donors. It was with 60 Vbeta and 13 Jbeta primers that the PCR ran. Clones were read by immunoSEQ multiplex PCR, and TCRdb kept only the in-frame ones, dropping some. The table records hundreds of thousands of clones, around 79% of them present only once. The sequencing sample was made of PBMCs. The receptors come from a male donor in good health and CMV-seronegative.

V and J are TRBV27 and TRBJ2-2, with D perhaps TRBD1 (6 bases). CDR3 size: 17 residues. Germline V gene sequence: CDR1 MNHEY, CDR2 SMNVEV (reference sequence). V was pared by 3 bases and J by 0 bases, with 14 bases between. CDR3 sequence (DNA): TGTGCCAGCAGTTTGTTCGGCGCAGGGGCGAACACCGGGGAGCTGTTTTTT. It encodes CASSLFGAGANTGELFF.

V gene TRBV4-1 combines with J gene TRBJ1-5, with 7 bases lining up with TRBD1. CDR3 length: 16 amino acids. Germline V lookup: CDR1 MGHRA, CDR2 YSYEKL. V was clipped by 0 bases and J by 6 bases; unmatched bases: 8. DNA for the CDR3: TGCGCCAGCAGCCAAGATAAGCCCTGGGACAGTCAGCCCCAGCATTTT. Protein: CASSQDKPWDSQPQHF.

V usage is TRBV5-5 and J usage is TRBJ1-1; 9 bases are a match to TRBD1. This CDR3 contains 15 residues. Germline assignment: CDR1 SGHKS and CDR2 YYEKEE (reference sequence). J was trimmed by 4 bases and V by 6 bases; bases with no gene match: 10. The CDR3 DNA reads as TGTGCCAGCACCTTCGCACAGGGGGCGCGCACTGAAGCTTTCTTT. Its protein product is CASTFAQGARTEAFF.

This chain connects TRBV18 to TRBJ2-7; 9 bases match TRBD1. With 3 bases clipped from V and 3 bases from J, the junction kept 9 bases outside the gene matches. This CDR3 has 16 residues. Germline values: CDR1 KGHSH, CDR2 LQKENI. CDR3 bases: TGTGCCAGCTCACCGCTAGACAGGGGGGGAGGCTACGAGCAGTACTTC. This encodes CASSPLDRGGGYEQYF.

This clone was seen only a few times. The CDR3 sequence: CASTLAGGNGELFF. CDR3 sequence (DNA): TGTGCCAGCACCCTGGCGGGGGGGAACGGGGAGCTGTTTTTT. The gene calls are TRBV6-5 and TRBJ2-2; TRBD2 agrees at 9 bases. The CDR3 sequence is 14 residues long. Germline assignment: CDR1 MNHEY and CDR2 SVGAGI. With V trimmed by 7 bases and J by 7 bases, 7 bases remained unmatched.

The chain couples TRBV28 to TRBJ2-7, with 7 nucleotides matching TRBD1. J lost 2 bases, V lost 6 bases, and 4 bases had no gene match. Germline V gene lookup returns CDR1 MDHEN and CDR2 SYDVKM. This CDR3 has 13 residues. The CDR3 region has the DNA TGTGCCAGCAGACCTGGACAGGCCTACGAGCAGTACTTC. This translates into CASRPGQAYEQYF.

V gene TRBV6-6 combines with J gene TRBJ1-2; D not resolved. Germline CDR1 MNHNY, CDR2 SVGAGI (reference sequence). There are 14 residues in the CDR3. V dropped 0 bases and J dropped 6 bases, with 11 bases sitting between them. CDR3 loop: CASSYSEGFDGYTF. The CDR3 nucleotides are TGTGCCAGCAGTTACTCGGAGGGATTCGATGGCTACACCTTC.

V usage is TRBV28 and J usage is TRBJ2-1, with 8 bases that match TRBD2. V lost 6 bases and J lost 0; bases outside the gene matches: 4. CDR1 MDHEN and CDR2 SYDVKM come from the germline V gene. CDR3 length: 15 amino acids. The CDR3 spells CASSREGSSYNEQFF. The CDR3 DNA reads as TGTGCCAGCAGCCGGGAGGGAAGCTCCTACAATGAGCAGTTCTTC. Full variable domain (outside the CDR3, taken from reference TRBV28 and TRBJ2-1): DVKVTQSSRYLVKRTGEKVFLECVQDMDHENMFWYRQDPGLGLRLIYFSYDVKMKEKGDIPEGYSVSREKKERFSLILESASTNQTSMYLCASSREGSSYNEQFFGPGTRLTVL.

On this clone: One end of the junction does not line up with germline, which may come from a read error. The rearrangement joins TRBV7-7 to TRBJ2-7; D may be TRBD2 (6 bases). In germline, CDR1 is SSHAT, CDR2 FNYEAQ (reference sequence). CDR3 length: 15 amino acids. The CDR3 protein is CASSLRLGPGGEQYF. Here the CDR3 DNA reads TGTGCTAGCAGCTTAAGGTTGGGCCCCGGGGGTGAGCAGTACTTC.

The CDR3 sequence is CASSSLRGQYF. The CDR3 bases are TGTGCCAGCAGTTCCCTCCGCGGGCAGTACTTC. The rearrangement joins TRBV25-1 to TRBJ2-7; D remains unclear. V was shortened by 5 bases and J by 9 bases, with 11 bases between the two germline ends. Per germline, CDR1 MGHDK and CDR2 SYGVNS. The length of the CDR3 is 11 residues.

The genes are TRBV7-9 and TRBJ2-2; no firm D call. The CDR3 is 15 residues long. Germline V gene data show CDR1 as SEHNR and CDR2 as FQNEAQ (reference sequence). V gave up 1 base and J gave up 3 bases, with 9 bases separating them. CDR3: CASSLGGADTGELFF. The DNA for the CDR3 is TGTGCCAGCAGCTTAGGAGGAGCCGACACCGGGGAGCTGTTTTTT.

This rearrangement joins TRBV14 to TRBJ2-2; 9 bases fit TRBD1. Per the germline V gene, CDR1 is SGHDN and CDR2 is FVKESK. The CDR3 extends over 17 amino acids. After removal of 4 bases from V and 2 bases from J, the junction contained 8 bases not matched to a gene. The CDR3 reads CASSPFRDRDNTGELFF. In nucleotides, the CDR3 is TGTGCCAGCAGCCCCTTCCGGGACAGGGATAACACCGGGGAGCTGTTTTTT.

The rearrangement joins TRBV7-9 to TRBJ2-7; 11 nucleotides match TRBD1. The CDR3 sequence is 14 residues long. The trim removed 5 bases at V and 2 bases at J, leaving 2 bases unmatched. The V gene's germline CDR1 is SEHNR and CDR2 FQNEAQ (reference sequence). DNA for the CDR3: TGTGCCAGCAGCCTGGGACAGGGGGCCTACGAGCAGTACTTC. Translation gives CASSLGQGAYEQYF.

CDR3 in amino acids: CASSLAGPRAEAFF. CDR3 DNA sequence: TGTGCCAGCAGCTTAGCAGGGCCCAGGGCTGAAGCTTTCTTT. The chain employs TRBV7-9 and TRBJ1-1, with D possibly being TRBD1 (5 bases). This CDR3 comprises 14 residues. The germline CDR1 and CDR2 sequences are SEHNR and FQNEAQ (reference sequence). The V and J ends lost 0 bases and 6 bases respectively, with 11 bases between them.

This rearrangement joins TRBV9 to TRBJ2-5; the match to TRBD2 covers 11 bases. CDR3 length equals 15 residues. Germline CDR1 and CDR2: SGDLS and YYNGEE. After removal of 2 bases from V and 5 bases from J, the junction contained 5 bases not matched to a gene. CDR3 sequence reads: CASSVSGGARETQYF. CDR3 sequence (DNA): TGTGCCAGCAGCGTTAGCGGGGGGGCCCGCGAGACCCAGTACTTC.

This clone appeared once. The chain joins TRBV6-9 to TRBJ2-1; 10 bases match TRBD2. The ends lost 5 bases at V and 0 bases at J; junction bases unmatched: 16. CDR1 is MNHGY and CDR2 is SVAAGI in the germline V gene. The CDR3 contains 20 residues. This chain's CDR3 is CASSQKTSGLYYSSYNEQFF. The CDR3 nucleotides read TGTGCCAGCAGTCAAAAGACTAGCGGGCTTTATTATAGCTCCTACAATGAGCAGTTCTTC.

The CDR3 is CASTLEAGYNEQFF. The CDR3 nucleotides are TGTGCCAGCACCTTGGAAGCAGGGTACAATGAGCAGTTCTTC. The chain carries TRBV27 and TRBJ2-1, with D possibly TRBD1 on 5 matching bases. V lost 7 bases, J lost 4 bases, and 14 bases lay in between. The CDR3 is 14 residues long. CDR1 MNHEY and CDR2 SMNVEV come from the germline V gene (reference sequence).

This chain links TRBV6-5 with TRBJ1-1; D is undetermined. The CDR3 is 12 amino acids. CDR1 is MNHEY, CDR2 SVGAGI, per germline. Trimming left V 6 bases short and J 7 bases short, with 12 bases between. Written as DNA, the CDR3 is TGTGCCAGCAGCCGCGCGTCCGTTGAAGCTTTCTTT. The encoded protein is CASSRASVEAFF.

V gene TRBV2 combines with J gene TRBJ2-3, with TRBD2 as a possible D gene (6 bases). This CDR3 region has 18 residues. The V and J ends lost 0 bases and 6 bases respectively, with 22 bases between them. The V gene's germline CDR1 is SNHLY and CDR2 FYNNEI. The CDR3 DNA reads TGTGCCAGCAGTGAAGCGCCGGGCGTAAGCGGACGGGAGGATACGCAGTATTTT. Amino acid sequence: CASSEAPGVSGREDTQYF.

This chain links TRBV7-2 with TRBJ1-4; a weak D match, TRBD1 (5 bases). V was cut by 0 bases and J by 4 bases, with 9 bases left in between. This CDR3 has 15 residues. From germline, CDR1 is SGHTA and CDR2 FQGNSA. The chain's CDR3 is CASSLAQGGNEKLFF. In nucleotides, the CDR3 is TGTGCCAGCAGCTTAGCGCAGGGCGGTAATGAAAAACTGTTTTTT.

The chain combines TRBV6-5 with TRBJ1-1, with TRBD1 identical over 9 bases. The CDR3 spans 14 residues. CDR1 MNHEY and CDR2 SVGAGI come from the germline V gene. J gave up 5 bases and V 6 bases, and 7 bases lay outside the gene matches. The CDR3 loop reads CASSLRTGVTEAFF. The CDR3 DNA reads as TGTGCCAGCAGCCTCCGGACAGGGGTAACTGAAGCTTTCTTT.

V gene TRBV29-1 combines with J gene TRBJ2-5; 8 bases agree with TRBD1. The CDR3 contains 13 residues. V lost 4 bases, J lost 1 base, and 2 bases stayed unmatched. The germline CDR1 and CDR2 sequences are SQVTM and ANQGSEA. Here the CDR3 DNA reads TGCAGCGTTGTTACAGGGGGCCAAGAGACCCAGTACTTC. Its translation is CSVVTGGQETQYF.

The sample holds a few counts of this clone. The V call is TRBV5-6, the J call TRBJ2-7; TRBD2 might be the D (7 bases). The germline V gene has CDR1 SGHDT and CDR2 YYEEEE. The CDR3 length is 14 residues. V was pared by 0 bases and J by 3 bases, with 10 bases between. The CDR3, as DNA: TGTGCCAGCAGCTTGGTAGGGGGGGACTACGAGCAGTACTTC. This gives the protein CASSLVGGDYEQYF.

The J gene is TRBJ2-4, the V gene TRBV7-8; weak D call: TRBD2 (5 bases). Germline values: CDR1 SGHVS, CDR2 FQNEAQ. The CDR3 covers 12 residues. The V gene lost 8 bases and the J gene lost 2 bases, with 7 bases spanning the gap. The CDR3 spells CASEGTKNIQYF. CDR3 bases: TGTGCCAGCGAGGGAACCAAAAACATTCAGTACTTC.

The chain's CDR3 is CASSHTPIRAGINSPLHF. CDR3 in DNA: TGTGCCAGCAGCCACACACCGATCCGGGCAGGGATAAATTCACCCCTCCACTTT. The rearrangement uses TRBV7-9 and TRBJ1-6, with D maybe TRBD1 (5 bases). V was pared by 5 bases and J by 7 bases, with 24 bases between. In germline, CDR1 is SEHNR, CDR2 FQNEAQ (reference sequence). This CDR3 is built from 18 residues.